A selection of T cell receptor beta chains follows, all from one sample in a study of naive and memory T cell subsets. Each CDR3 protein gets one entry after TCRdb re-called the UMI-ligation and nested PCR reads with MiXCR. The sample consists of 99,000 or so distinct CDR3 sequences, roughly 14% of them appearing once. Sequenced: naive CD8+ T cells from blood. The receptor source for this set is a human donor in good health. The CDR3 runs from the conserved cysteine through the conserved F or W. D genes are given only for firm matches. Clone sizes are given selectively: once, few, many, or a class where the clone is expanded.

v_gene	d_gene	abundance	j_gene	CDR3nt	CDR3aa
TRBV12-3/TRBV12-4	NA	many	TRBJ2-1	TGTGCCAGCAGAGCCCCCGGGACAGCTGAGCGGGATAAATACAATGAGCAGTTCTTC	CASRAPGTAERDKYNEQFF
TRBV30	NA	few	TRBJ1-5	TGTGCCTGGAGTGTACAAATAGGGGGTAATCAGCCCCAGCATTTT	CAWSVQIGGNQPQHF
TRBV12-5	NA	NA	TRBJ2-5	TGTGCTAGTGCCACGGCGGGAAAGACCCAGTACTTC	CASATAGKTQYF
TRBV5-1	NA	NA	TRBJ2-1	TGCGCCAGCAGCGTGGGCGCTGAGCAGTTCTTC	CASSVGAEQFF
TRBV20-1	NA	NA	TRBJ2-1	TGCAGTGCTAAGTGGACAGAGAGCTCCTACAATGAGCAGTTCTTC	CSAKWTESSYNEQFF
TRBV19	TRBD1	NA	TRBJ1-1	TGTGCCAGTAGTACACCGGGACAGAGTGAAGCTTTCTTT	CASSTPGQSEAFF
TRBV7-2	NA	NA	TRBJ1-1	TGTGCCAGCAGCTTAGCAACCCGACGTGAAGCTTTCTTT	CASSLATRREAFF
TRBV20-1	NA	few	TRBJ2-1	TGCAGTGCTAGAGGGGGGGCCAATGAGCAGTTCTTC	CSARGGANEQFF
TRBV24-1	NA	NA	TRBJ2-1	TGTGCCACCAGTGATATGGACGGCTCCGACTACAATGAGCAGTTCTTC	CATSDMDGSDYNEQFF
TRBV29-1	NA	many	TRBJ2-5	TGCAGCGCCCAGCAGTCTCAAGAGACCCAGTACTTC	CSAQQSQETQYF
TRBV2	TRBD1	few	TRBJ1-4	TGTGCCAGCAGCAGAGGGGCAGGGGGTGGAGAAAAACTGTTTTTT	CASSRGAGGGEKLFF
TRBV12-3/TRBV12-4	NA	NA	TRBJ2-2	TGTGCCAGCATCCAGGCTAGCGATAACGGGGAGCTGTTTTTT	CASIQASDNGELFF
TRBV24-1	NA	few	TRBJ2-1	TGTGCCACCACACCAGGGGACAACTACGATGAGCAGTTCTTC	CATTPGDNYDEQFF
TRBV24-1	NA	NA	TRBJ2-3	TGTGCCACCAGTGATCCCCAGAGCACAGATACGCAGTATTTT	CATSDPQSTDTQYF
TRBV12-3/TRBV12-4	NA	NA	TRBJ2-1	TGTGCCAGCAGCCACCCCCGGGAAAATGAGCAGTTCTTC	CASSHPRENEQFF
TRBV13	NA	many	TRBJ2-1	TGTGCCAGCAGCCCGCGAGGAATCAATGAGCAGTTCTTC	CASSPRGINEQFF
TRBV29-1	TRBD1	NA	TRBJ2-7	TGCAGCGCGAGGGACAGCCTCTACGAGCAGTACTTC	CSARDSLYEQYF
TRBV5-1	TRBD1	few	TRBJ2-7	TGCGCCAGCAGCCAGTTACCGGGACAGGACTACGAGCAGTACTTC	CASSQLPGQDYEQYF
TRBV6-2/TRBV6-3	TRBD1	few	TRBJ2-3	TGTGCCAGCAGCTATACTGATATACCGGGACAGGGGCGAGATACGCAGTATTTT	CASSYTDIPGQGRDTQYF
TRBV7-6	NA	few	TRBJ2-2	TGTGCCAGCAGCCCGGGACCTTTTACCGGGGAGCTGTTTTTT	CASSPGPFTGELFF
TRBV2	NA	NA	TRBJ2-5	TGTGCCAGCAGTGAACGGGCTACCAAAGAGACCCAGTACTTC	CASSERATKETQYF
TRBV30	NA	few	TRBJ1-2	TGTGCCTGGGGGGGGGCAGGGAAGTTGTATGGCTACACCTTC	CAWGGAGKLYGYTF
TRBV27	NA	NA	TRBJ1-2	TGTGCCAGCAGTCCATCCGGGGCTGTAGGCTACACCTTC	CASSPSGAVGYTF
TRBV7-6	NA	many	TRBJ2-3	TGTGCCAGCAGCACAGATTCCGGGACGCCAGATACGCAGTATTTT	CASSTDSGTPDTQYF
TRBV4-2	TRBD1	NA	TRBJ2-7	TGTGCCAGCAGCCAATTCGATACGCCCGGACAGGGGGCAAACGAGCAGTACTTC	CASSQFDTPGQGANEQYF
TRBV12-3/TRBV12-4	TRBD1	few	TRBJ2-2	TGTGCCAGCAGTAAAACAGGGGGCGGCGGGGAGCTGTTTTTT	CASSKTGGGGELFF
TRBV4-3	NA	NA	TRBJ2-3	TGCGCCAGCAGCCAAGGGACTAGCACAGATACGCAGTATTTT	CASSQGTSTDTQYF
TRBV12-3/TRBV12-4	NA	NA	TRBJ1-3	TGTGCCAGCAACCCGACGAGCTCTGGAAACACCATATATTTT	CASNPTSSGNTIYF
TRBV20-1	NA	many	TRBJ2-1	TGCAGTGCTAGAGGCGCCGTTAGGGGGGGCTTAAACAATGAGCAGTTCTTC	CSARGAVRGGLNNEQFF
TRBV7-6	NA	many	TRBJ2-5	TGTGCCAGCAGCCTGTCCTCAGCCAACCAAGAGACCCAGTACTTC	CASSLSSANQETQYF
TRBV29-1	NA	NA	TRBJ1-2	TGCAGCGTTGTGACAGCCTTTAACTATGGCTACACCTTC	CSVVTAFNYGYTF
TRBV5-4	TRBD1	few	TRBJ2-3	TGTGCCAGCAGCGGATGGACAGGGGGCCCAGATACGCAGTATTTT	CASSGWTGGPDTQYF
TRBV20-1	TRBD2	many	TRBJ2-1	TGCAGAGTGGGGACTAGCCGCGTCAATGAGCAGTTCTTC	CRVGTSRVNEQFF
TRBV7-9	TRBD2	few	TRBJ2-5	TGTGCCAGCAGCAGTACCCGGGACTATCAAAGAGAGACCCAGTACTTC	CASSSTRDYQRETQYF
TRBV7-8	TRBD2	many	TRBJ2-5	TGTGCCAGCAGCATCCCGGGTACGCTAGCGGGAGCAGAGACCCAGTACTTC	CASSIPGTLAGAETQYF
TRBV6-1	TRBD1	NA	TRBJ1-3	TGTGCCAGCAGTGAGGAAGACAGGGAGAATGGAAACACCATATATTTT	CASSEEDRENGNTIYF
TRBV13	NA	many	TRBJ2-7	TGTGCCAGCAGCCAACGGGACGGAGAGCAGTACTTC	CASSQRDGEQYF
TRBV12-3/TRBV12-4	NA	NA	TRBJ2-1	TGTGCCAGCAACCCGGGAGTGGGTTCCTACAATGAGCAGTTCTTC	CASNPGVGSYNEQFF
TRBV7-9	NA	NA	TRBJ2-3	TGTGCCAGCAGTCCCATGGCCACAGATACGCAGTATTTT	CASSPMATDTQYF
TRBV4-3	NA	NA	TRBJ1-1	TGCGCCAGCAGCCAAAACCCCGGGGGGGTCAGCATGAACACTGAAGCTTTCTTT	CASSQNPGGVSMNTEAFF
TRBV7-9	NA	many	TRBJ1-6	TGTGCCAGCAGTTCCCTCAATTCACCCCTCCACTTT	CASSSLNSPLHF
TRBV27	NA	NA	TRBJ1-3	TGTGCCAGCAGTCCGAGCCCCTCCTTAGCTGGAAACACCATATATTTT	CASSPSPSLAGNTIYF